A selection of T cell receptor beta chains follows, all from one sample in a study of blood T cell repertoires in COVID-19. Clones were read by immunoSEQ multiplex PCR, and TCRdb kept only the in-frame ones, dropping some. This table holds about 39,000 clones, around 83% found once. The sequencing input was peripheral blood. Receptors were obtained from a man aged 55 to 70 with acute or convalescent COVID-19. CDR3s include the opening cysteine and the closing phenylalanine or tryptophan. Only some rows state a clone size, as once, few, many or a class for expanded clones.

v_call	clone_size	j_call	cdr3_aa
TRBV15	NA	TRBJ2-7	CATSYYGGTGGYEQYF
TRBV10-2	NA	TRBJ2-7	CASTEGGQGAGSYEQYF
TRBV11-2	NA	TRBJ1-1	CASSLLGGSGTEAFF
TRBV2	few	TRBJ2-3	CAKQGGGPSDTQYF
TRBV7-9	once	TRBJ1-2	CASSRTWGLDTF
TRBV10-3	NA	TRBJ2-7	CALSEHGLAGESGGQYF
TRBV2	NA	TRBJ1-5	CASTFDREQPQHF
TRBV3-1/TRBV3-2	NA	TRBJ2-5	CASSRLAGTQETQYF
TRBV3-1/TRBV3-2	NA	TRBJ2-2	CASSLHRDGELFF
TRBV29-1	NA	TRBJ1-1	CSVGPGGSTEAFF
TRBV9	NA	TRBJ1-2	CASSVTPGTDYGYTF
TRBV4-2	NA	TRBJ1-1	CASSQDTQGGKNTEAFF
TRBV9	NA	TRBJ1-1	CASSGDPGAYTEAFF
TRBV12-5	NA	TRBJ2-5	CASGLVQGQQETQYF
TRBV19	few	TRBJ1-1	CASQGQATEAFF
TRBV5-6	NA	TRBJ2-2	CASTSGNTGELFF
TRBV3-1/TRBV3-2	once	TRBJ2-1	CASSQFPGQDLQFF
TRBV3-1/TRBV3-2	once	TRBJ2-5	CASGVSGTQYF